This T cell receptor beta chain was sequenced in a study of monozygotic twins with inflammatory bowel disease. Regarding the study as a whole: Patients with IBD had less TCRbeta diversity (inverse Simpson) than their healthy co-twins.

Looked up from germline, CDR1 is SGDLS and CDR2 is YYNGEE. The CDR3 spans 15 residues. Blood samples measuring around 2.5 ml were taken per donor. Whole blood served as the source of total RNA, and no T cell sorting took place. TCRdb re-analyzed the 5' RACE reads; it lists each CDR3 protein once, without DNA. The table counts some 300,000 distinct CDR3 sequences; 5.6% lies in the top ten. Details on this clonotype: Its antigen is unknown.

V usage is TRBV9 and J usage is TRBJ2-5; the TCRdb D gene call, TRBD1, has no DNA to confirm it. The sample taken for sequencing was blood. The receptor comes from a human donor with ulcerative colitis or Crohn's disease, or a healthy co-twin of an affected twin (not recorded which). CDR3: CASSSGQGSHETQYF.